This TCR beta chain was retrieved from a study of a mutant IDH1 vaccine in newly diagnosed glioma. Clones were sequenced by immunoSEQ multiplex PCR, and TCRdb holds only the in-frame ones, with some missing. The sample includes over 55,000 clones, 82% of them seen just once. Germline V lookup: CDR1 SGDLS, CDR2 YYNGEE. The CDR3 runs 14 residues. Trimming took 3 bases from V and 4 from J; bases not matched to a gene: 4. About this clone itself: Its antigen is currently unknown. Other DNA sequences in the same sample also yield this CDR3.

Sample time point: week 5, during vaccination. One vaccine dose held 300 ug of mutant IDH1 20-mer peptide and came with topical imiquimod. The rearrangement uses TRBV9 and TRBJ1-1, with TRBD1 matching over 9 bases. Sequencing was performed on PBMCs, taken from a glioma patient whose treatment included an IDH1 peptide vaccine. This clonotype originated in a woman younger than 35 with glioma. Some clones in this sample may be carry-over from other donors' samples. The CDR3 DNA is TGTGCCAGCAGCGCACAGGGGGCCGGCACTGAAGCTTTCTTT. Residues: CASSAQGAGTEAFF.